The 20 T cell receptor beta chains below all came from one sample that was sequenced in a study of blood T cell repertoires in COVID-19. The method was immunoSEQ multiplex PCR; TCRdb's version includes in-frame clones alone and lacks a portion of them. In the table there are 130,000 or so clones, 80% to 90% of which are singletons. Sequenced input: peripheral blood. The origin of the receptors is a man aged 40-50 years with acute or convalescent COVID-19.

The rearrangement joins TRBV5-1 to TRBJ2-7; D not resolved. This CDR3 is 15 amino acids long. In germline, CDR1 is SGHRS, CDR2 YFSETQ. The V end lost 4 bases, the J end lost 1 base, and 15 bases lay between the germline ends. As DNA, the CDR3 is TGCGCCAGCAGCCCTTCGTGGCAGTCGTCCTACGAGCAGTACTTC. Amino acids: CASSPSWQSSYEQYF.

The chain joins TRBV25-1 to TRBJ1-1; 9 bases fit TRBD1. J gave up 2 bases and V 8 bases, and 3 bases lay outside the gene matches. The CDR3 is 13 residues long. CDR1 and CDR2 (germline): MGHDK, SYGVNS. The CDR3 is CASGGQGNTEAFF. The CDR3 nucleotides are TGTGCCAGCGGGGGACAGGGAAACACTGAAGCTTTCTTT.

The CDR3 reads CSVGGSGPNQPQHF. The CDR3, as DNA: TGCAGCGTTGGGGGTAGCGGTCCCAATCAGCCCCAGCATTTT. The chain carries TRBV29-1 and TRBJ1-5, with D unclear. The germline V gene has CDR1 SQVTM and CDR2 ANQGSEA. CDR3 size: 14 residues. V lost 4 bases and J lost 3, with 13 bases in between.

The chain is built from TRBV7-9 and TRBJ2-2; TRBD2 matches at 10 bases. V dropped 5 bases and J dropped 5; count of bases not matched to a gene: 5. Germline V gene lookup returns CDR1 SEHNR and CDR2 FQNEAQ (reference sequence). This CDR3 contains 15 residues. Here the CDR3 reads CASSEGLAYTGELFF. CDR3 in DNA: TGTGCCAGCAGCGAGGGACTAGCGTATACCGGGGAGCTGTTTTTT.

This clone appeared once. As DNA, the CDR3 is TGTGCCAGCAGCCCGCCGGGACAGGGGCGGGGTGAAGCTTTCTTT. Translation gives CASSPPGQGRGEAFF. The chain employs TRBV2 and TRBJ1-1; TRBD1 matches at 10 bases. Trimming at V came to 6 bases and at J to 7 bases, leaving 11 bases not matched to a gene. This CDR3 is built from 15 residues. Germline lookup yields CDR1 SNHLY and CDR2 FYNNEI.

The chain combines TRBV5-6 with TRBJ1-1, with a weak D call TRBD1 (6 bases). Looked up from germline, CDR1 is SGHDT and CDR2 is YYEEEE. Trimming removed 2 bases at V and 7 bases at J, with 12 bases between. The CDR3 is made up of 13 amino acids. The CDR3 is CASSLNRDGEAFF. The CDR3 region has the DNA TGTGCCAGCAGCTTAAACAGGGACGGTGAAGCTTTCTTT.

The CDR3 here is CASSLTGGAKLFF. DNA of the CDR3: TGTGCCAGCAGTTTAACCGGGGGGGCCAAACTGTTTTTT. The rearrangement uses TRBV27 and TRBJ1-4; maybe TRBD1 (6 bases). The V gene's germline CDR1 is MNHEY and CDR2 SMNVEV (reference sequence). The V gene lost 2 bases and the J gene lost 11 bases, with 12 bases spanning the gap. This CDR3 contains 13 residues. Using reference TRBV27 and TRBJ1-4 for the parts outside the CDR3, the full variable domain is EAQVTQNPRYLITVTGKKLTVTCSQNMNHEYMSWYRQDPGLGLRQIYYSMNVEVTDKGDVPEGYKVSRKEKRNFPLILESPSPNQTSLYFCASSLTGGAKLFFGSGTQLSVL.

The chain recombines TRBV6-5 with TRBJ1-6; D gene uncertain. This CDR3 comprises 16 residues. Germline V gene lookup returns CDR1 MNHEY and CDR2 SVGAGI. V was shortened by 0 bases and J by 7 bases, with 13 bases between the two germline ends. The chain's CDR3 is CASSYSDAGRNSPLHF. The DNA for the CDR3 is TGTGCCAGCAGTTACTCGGACGCGGGAAGAAATTCACCCCTCCACTTT.

This clone was detected only a few times. V and J are TRBV9 and TRBJ1-5; D gene ambiguous. CDR3 length: 14 residues. Per germline, CDR1 SGDLS and CDR2 YYNGEE. V lost 0 bases, J lost 9 bases, and 13 bases lay in between. The CDR3 sequence is CASSVGDMPSPQHF. The CDR3 DNA is TGTGCCAGCAGCGTAGGCGACATGCCTTCGCCCCAGCATTTT.

V usage is TRBV11-1 and J usage is TRBJ1-2; D unclear. V was trimmed by 1 base and J by 6 bases, leaving 6 bases between them. The germline V gene encodes CDR1 SGHAT and CDR2 FQDESV (reference sequence). The CDR3 extends over 12 amino acids. The CDR3 reads CASSLVYHGYTF. The CDR3 region has the DNA TGTGCCAGCAGCTTAGTATATCATGGCTACACCTTC.

The rearrangement links TRBV25-1 to TRBJ1-4, with a possible D match to TRBD1 (5 bases). The V end was cut by 3 bases, the J end by 14 bases, with 19 bases between. The CDR3 contains 14 residues. CDR1 and CDR2 (germline): MGHDK, SYGVNS. CDR3 sequence (DNA): TGTGCCAGCAGTGACCAAACAGGCCTTAAAGTCCTGTTTTTT. Its translation is CASSDQTGLKVLFF.

CDR3 protein: CASSPRGGGTRTEAFF. In DNA, the CDR3 is TGTGCCAGCAGCCCCAGAGGTGGGGGGACGCGAACTGAAGCTTTCTTT. The V call is TRBV11-2, the J call TRBJ1-1, with D possibly matching TRBD1 (5 bases). CDR1 and CDR2 from the germline V gene are SGHAT and FQNNGV. Trimming shortened V by 5 bases and J by 5 bases, and 21 bases separated the two germline ends. The CDR3 has 16 residues.

This rearrangement joins TRBV10-2 to TRBJ2-3, with TRBD2 matching 7 bases. The CDR3 is 13 amino acids. J gave up 5 bases and V 4 bases, and 3 bases lay outside the gene matches. CDR1 WSHSY and CDR2 SAAADI come from the germline V gene. The DNA for the CDR3 is TGCGCCAGCAGTGTCATAGCGGGAGATACGCAGTATTTT. Protein sequence: CASSVIAGDTQYF.

In DNA form, the CDR3 reads TGTGCCAGCAGTTTCCGTTCACAGAACACTGAAGCTTTCTTT. Translating gives CASSFRSQNTEAFF. The chain recombines TRBV27 with TRBJ1-1, with D hard to call. Germline lookup yields CDR1 MNHEY and CDR2 SMNVEV (reference sequence). V was pared by 3 bases and J by 1 base, with 9 bases between. The CDR3 runs 14 residues.

The chain couples TRBV3-1 (or the pseudogene TRBV3-2) to TRBJ2-4; D is uncertain. The CDR3 loop spans 15 amino acids. V lost 1 base to trimming and J lost 0 bases, with 7 bases between them. In germline, CDR1 is LGHDT, CDR2 YNNKEL (reference sequence). This CDR3 reads CASSQVELAKNIQYF. The DNA of the CDR3 is TGTGCCAGCAGCCAAGTAGAACTAGCCAAAAACATTCAGTACTTC.

V gene TRBV27 combines with J gene TRBJ1-1; TRBD1 might be the D (5 bases). Germline lookup yields CDR1 MNHEY and CDR2 SMNVEV (reference sequence). The CDR3 has 13 amino acids. The V and J ends lost 8 bases and 4 bases respectively, with 14 bases between them. The CDR3 here is CASQPRVSTEAFF. The CDR3 region has the DNA TGTGCCAGCCAACCCAGGGTGAGCACTGAAGCTTTCTTT.

The chain links TRBV6-5 to TRBJ2-7; possibly TRBD1 for D (5 bases). Looked up from germline, CDR1 is MNHEY and CDR2 is SVGAGI. The CDR3 contains 12 residues. Trimming removed 8 bases from V and 4 bases from J, with 12 bases in between. CDR3 residues: CASGPGWYEQYF. The CDR3 DNA is TGTGCCAGCGGGCCAGGGTGGTACGAGCAGTACTTC.

The chain employs TRBV25-1 and TRBJ2-2, with D unclear. The germline CDR1 and CDR2 sequences are MGHDK and SYGVNS. The V and J ends lost 3 bases and 4 bases respectively, with 12 bases between them. This CDR3 is 15 amino acids long. The CDR3 protein is CASSDSSVFTGELFF. Written as DNA, the CDR3 is TGTGCCAGCAGTGATTCTTCAGTTTTCACCGGGGAGCTGTTTTTT. Using reference TRBV25-1 and TRBJ2-2 for the parts outside the CDR3, the full variable domain is EADIYQTPRYLVIGTGKKITLECSQTMGHDKMYWYQQDPGMELHLIHYSYGVNSTEKGDLSSESTVSRIRTEHFPLTLESARPSHTSQYLCASSDSSVFTGELFFGEGSRLTVL.

The chain uses TRBV5-6 and TRBJ2-3; unclear D gene. Between the trimmed V and J ends, which lost 5 bases and 5 bases, there was a span of 12 bases. This CDR3 has 13 residues. CDR1 and CDR2 (germline): SGHDT, YYEEEE. This CDR3 is CASRHQYRDTQYF. The DNA for the CDR3 is TGTGCCAGCAGGCACCAGTACAGAGATACGCAGTATTTT.

The V and J genes are TRBV18 and TRBJ2-7; D remains unclear. V was shortened by 2 bases and J by 3 bases, with 5 bases between the two germline ends. The CDR3 has 12 residues. CDR1 and CDR2 (germline): KGHSH, LQKENI. CDR3 sequence: CASSPANYEQYF. The CDR3 nucleotides are TGTGCCAGCTCACCAGCTAACTACGAGCAGTACTTC. Full variable domain (remainder filled in from reference TRBV18 and TRBJ2-7): NAGVMQNPRHLVRRRGQEARLRCSPMKGHSHVYWYRQLPEEGLKFMVYLQKENIIDESGMPKERFSAEFPKEGPSILRIQQVVRGDSAAYFCASSPANYEQYFGPGTRLTVT.